This T cell receptor (beta chain) was observed in a study of blood T cell repertoires in COVID-19. The length of the CDR3 is 13 residues. Trimming at V came to 0 bases and at J to 8 bases, leaving 2 bases not matched to a gene. Looked up from germline, CDR1 is LGHNA and CDR2 is YSLEER. Profiling relied on immunoSEQ multiplex PCR, and the TCRdb table lists in-frame clones only, not all of them. The sample holds 150,000 or so clones; approximately 82% are singletons and the top ten take 9% to 10%. The specimen sequenced was peripheral blood. The V gene is TRBV4-3, the J gene TRBJ1-2; 8 bases match TRBD1. This receptor was identified in a woman in her forties or fifties with acute or convalescent COVID-19. The CDR3, as DNA: TGCGCCAGCAGCCAAGACAGGGGGCGCGGCTACACCTTC. It codes for CASSQDRGRGYTF.